Sequencing of this TCR beta chain was carried out in a study of response to subunit inactivated influenza vaccine. About this clonotype: Its target is not known.

Study outcomes and limitations: A suggestion made by the authors is that each seasonal influenza vaccination recruits few new T cells.

Germline CDR1 SNHLY, CDR2 FYNNEI. V was pared by 7 bases and J by 2 bases, with 10 bases between. The CDR3 is 13 amino acids. One entry per CDR3 protein, called by TCRdb with MiXCR from the RT-PCR reads. There are about 700,000 distinct CDR3 sequences in the sample; approximately 14% occur only once, and around 10% lies in the top ten. This receptor was identified in a man in his fifties or sixties who received an inactivated influenza vaccine. This specimen consisted of PBMCs from blood, obtained 12 days after vaccination. The chain combines TRBV2 with TRBJ2-3; perhaps TRBD2 as D (5 bases). For the CDR3, the DNA is TGTGCCAGCACTACGGGAACCACAGATACGCAGTATTTT. It codes for CASTTGTTDTQYF.